A single sample gave rise to the 10 T cell receptor beta chains below, sequenced in a study of shared clonotypes between healthy human individuals. Clones were read by immunoSEQ multiplex PCR, and TCRdb kept only the in-frame ones, dropping some. The top ten hold over 1.5% of the sample, which has around 700,000 clones, less than 85% seen once. Sequenced sample: memory CD4+ T cells sorted from blood. The subset here: CD45RA-negative fraction. These receptors came from a woman aged 25 to 39 in good health.

Details on this clone: This clone may be a read error of a much larger clone one base away. The chain has TRBV7-2 and TRBJ1-1; D gene ambiguous. Trimming took 2 bases from V and 1 from J, leaving 5 bases between them. This CDR3 has 13 amino acids. The V gene's germline CDR1 is SGHTA and CDR2 FQGNSA. CDR3 amino acids: CASSLQENTEAFF. In nucleotides, the CDR3 is TGTGCCAGCAGCTTACAGGAGAACACTGAAGCTTTCTTT.

The chain couples TRBV7-9 to TRBJ2-7; 7 bases are shared with TRBD2. CDR3 length: 16 amino acids. V was clipped by 5 bases and J by 0 bases; unmatched bases: 10. Germline V CDR1 and CDR2: SEHNR, FQNEAQ (reference sequence). The DNA of the CDR3 is TGTGCCAGCAGCCCCAGTGTAGCGGGTCGCTCCTACGAGCAGTACTTC. Translating it yields CASSPSVAGRSYEQYF.

The chain uses TRBV5-4 and TRBJ1-1; D not resolved. Trimming cost V 4 bases and J 1 base, with 14 bases left between them. The CDR3 totals 15 residues. The germline CDR1 and CDR2 sequences are SGHNT and YYREEE (reference sequence). The CDR3 region has the DNA TGTGCCAGCAGCCCCCGGGTGGGAACGAACACTGAAGCTTTCTTT. Protein sequence: CASSPRVGTNTEAFF.

The chain uses TRBV28 and TRBJ1-5; D ambiguous. Trimming left V 2 bases short and J 0 bases short, with 20 bases between. Germline CDR1 reads MDHEN; CDR2 reads SYDVKM. The CDR3 runs to 19 residues. The CDR3 reads CASSLLGSGMGGSNQPQHF. CDR3 DNA sequence: TGTGCCAGCAGTTTACTGGGGTCGGGGATGGGAGGTAGCAATCAGCCCCAGCATTTT.

The rearrangement uses TRBV25-1 and TRBJ2-7; maybe TRBD1 (6 bases). Germline values: CDR1 MGHDK, CDR2 SYGVNS. This CDR3 spans 14 amino acids. V gave up 8 bases and J gave up 0 bases, with 14 bases separating them. CDR3 loop: CASAKRGSSYEQYF. The CDR3 nucleotides read TGTGCCAGCGCCAAGAGGGGGAGCTCCTACGAGCAGTACTTC.

V and J are TRBV5-1 and TRBJ1-2; no clear D gene. CDR3 length: 14 residues. Germline-derived CDR1 and CDR2 are SGHRS and YFSETQ. Trimming stripped 2 bases from V and 2 bases from J, with 10 bases between. The CDR3 bases are TGCGCCAGCAGCTTCCAGGACGTCAACTATGGCTACACCTTC. This encodes CASSFQDVNYGYTF.

V gene TRBV11-3 combines with J gene TRBJ2-5, with 13 nucleotides matching TRBD2. The V gene's germline CDR1 is SGHNT and CDR2 YENEEA. The CDR3 has 17 residues. Unmatched junction bases numbered 11, after V lost 5 bases and J lost 5 bases. For the CDR3, the DNA is TGTGCCAGCAGCCGCCAAGCCGGACTAGCGGGAGAGGAGACCCAGTACTTC. It translates to CASSRQAGLAGEETQYF.

The chain couples TRBV15 to TRBJ2-7; D possibly corresponds to TRBD2 (6 bases). Trimming removed 3 bases at V and 2 bases at J, with 11 bases between. This CDR3 spans 14 amino acids. CDR1 LNHNV and CDR2 YYDKDF come from the germline V gene (reference sequence). The CDR3 DNA reads as TGTGCCACCAGCAGGGCGGGGCAGACCTACGAGCAGTACTTC. Residues: CATSRAGQTYEQYF.

In regard to this clone: Other DNA sequences in this specimen translate into the identical CDR3. This chain joins TRBV7-2 and TRBJ2-3, with 9 bases fitting TRBD1. The CDR3 loop spans 16 amino acids. Germline V CDR1 and CDR2: SGHTA, FQGNSA. J lost 4 bases, V lost 1 base, and 6 bases had no gene match. Here the CDR3 DNA reads TGTGCCAGCAGCTTAGTAGGGACAGGGTTTGCAGATACGCAGTATTTT. Translating it yields CASSLVGTGFADTQYF.

For this clone: This CDR3 is also generated by other DNA sequences in the sample. The rearrangement joins TRBV5-1 to TRBJ2-7, with D possibly being TRBD1 (6 bases). Trimming stripped 5 bases from V and 1 base from J, with 10 bases between. CDR1 and CDR2 (germline): SGHRS, YFSETQ. This CDR3 has 13 residues. The CDR3 nucleotides are TGCGCCAGCAGGCGTACAGGGTCCTACGAGCAGTACTTC. It codes for CASRRTGSYEQYF.